This T cell receptor (beta chain) was obtained from a study of blood T cell repertoires in COVID-19. The overall study: There were acute and convalescent COVID-19 samples, and they came from the United States, Italy and Spain. PBMCs, B-cell-depleted T cells, or T cells provided the cDNA or gDNA that made up the material.

V was clipped by 1 base and J by 7 bases, with 17 bases between them. The germline V gene has CDR1 SGDLS and CDR2 YYNGEE. The CDR3 has 15 amino acids. Data came from immunoSEQ multiplex PCR; TCRdb stores just in-frame clones and leaves some out. The sample lists 60,000 to 70,000 clones; roughly 80% were seen once. The V call is TRBV9, the J call TRBJ1-2; D is unclear. The sample consisted of peripheral blood. This clonotype originated in a man between 60 and 75 years old with acute or convalescent COVID-19. The CDR3, as DNA: TGTGCCAGCAGCGTAATCGACGGAGGAATCGGTGGCTACACCTTC. Protein: CASSVIDGGIGGYTF.